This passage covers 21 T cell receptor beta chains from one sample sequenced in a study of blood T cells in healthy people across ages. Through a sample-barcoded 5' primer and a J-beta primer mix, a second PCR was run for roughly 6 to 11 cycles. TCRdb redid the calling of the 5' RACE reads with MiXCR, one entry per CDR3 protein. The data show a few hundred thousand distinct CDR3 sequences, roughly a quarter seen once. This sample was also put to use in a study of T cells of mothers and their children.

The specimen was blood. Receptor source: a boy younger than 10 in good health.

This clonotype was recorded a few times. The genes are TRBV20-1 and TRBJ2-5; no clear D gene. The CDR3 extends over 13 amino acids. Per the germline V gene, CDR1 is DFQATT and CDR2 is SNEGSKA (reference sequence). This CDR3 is CSLESDRMKTQYF. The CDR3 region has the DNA TGCAGCCTAGAAAGCGACCGTATGAAGACCCAGTACTTC.

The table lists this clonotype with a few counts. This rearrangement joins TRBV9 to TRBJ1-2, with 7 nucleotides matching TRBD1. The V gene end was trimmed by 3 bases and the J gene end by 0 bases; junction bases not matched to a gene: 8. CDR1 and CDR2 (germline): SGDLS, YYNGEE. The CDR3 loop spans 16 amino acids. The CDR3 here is CASSDSLRGPNYGYTF. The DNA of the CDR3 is TGTGCCAGCAGCGACTCCCTGAGGGGGCCTAACTATGGCTACACCTTC.

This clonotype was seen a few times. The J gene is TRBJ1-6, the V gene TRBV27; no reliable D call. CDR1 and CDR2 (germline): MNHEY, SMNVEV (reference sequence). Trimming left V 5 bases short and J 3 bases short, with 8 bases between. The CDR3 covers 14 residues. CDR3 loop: CASSPFDYNSPLHF. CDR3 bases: TGTGCCAGCAGTCCGTTTGACTATAATTCACCCCTCCACTTT.

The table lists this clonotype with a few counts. The CDR3: CASRSKGLTYEQYF. CDR3 in DNA: TGTGCCAGCAGGTCAAAAGGTTTAACCTACGAGCAGTACTTC. This sequence joins TRBV12-3 or TRBV12-4 and TRBJ2-7; D gene unclear. The length of the CDR3 is 14 residues. The germline V and J ends were trimmed by 6 bases and 2 bases, with 14 bases remaining between them.

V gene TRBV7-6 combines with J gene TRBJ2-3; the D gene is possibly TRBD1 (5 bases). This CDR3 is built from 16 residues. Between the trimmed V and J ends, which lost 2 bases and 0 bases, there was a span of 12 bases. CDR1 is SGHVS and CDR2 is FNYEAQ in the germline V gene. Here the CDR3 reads CASSLTGGASTDTQYF. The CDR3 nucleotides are TGTGCCAGCAGCTTAACAGGCGGAGCTAGCACAGATACGCAGTATTTT.

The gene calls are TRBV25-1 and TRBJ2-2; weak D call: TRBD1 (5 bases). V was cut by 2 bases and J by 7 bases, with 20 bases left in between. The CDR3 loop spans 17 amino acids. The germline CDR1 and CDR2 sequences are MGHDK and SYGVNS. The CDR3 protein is CASSEPLVVGARGELFF. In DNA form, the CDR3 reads TGTGCCAGCAGTGAACCCCTGGTTGTTGGGGCGCGCGGGGAGCTGTTTTTT.

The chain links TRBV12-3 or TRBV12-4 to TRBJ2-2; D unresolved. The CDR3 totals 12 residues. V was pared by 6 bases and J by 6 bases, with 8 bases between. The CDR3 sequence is CASSFQPGELFF. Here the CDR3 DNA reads TGTGCCAGCAGCTTTCAACCCGGGGAGCTGTTTTTT.

Written as DNA, the CDR3 is TGCGCCAGCAGCTTGAGGGGAGAGGGTTACGAGCAGTACTTC. Protein product: CASSLRGEGYEQYF. The chain couples TRBV5-1 to TRBJ2-7; the D gene could be TRBD1 or TRBD2 (5 bases each). CDR1 and CDR2 from the germline V gene are SGHRS and YFSETQ. CDR3 size: 14 residues. Trimming removed 1 base at V and 4 bases at J, with 12 bases between.

CDR3 protein: CASTDRGYGYTF. DNA for the CDR3: TGTGCCAGCACCGACAGGGGCTATGGCTACACCTTC. J is TRBJ1-2 and V is TRBV7-9; 8 nucleotides agree with TRBD1. There are 12 residues in the CDR3. V trimming: 7 bases; J trimming: 4 bases; junction bases outside the gene matches: 2. Germline CDR1 is SEHNR and CDR2 is FQNEAQ (reference sequence).

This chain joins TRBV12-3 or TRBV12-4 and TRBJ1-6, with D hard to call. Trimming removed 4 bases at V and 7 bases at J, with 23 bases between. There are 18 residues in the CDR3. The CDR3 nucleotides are TGTGCCAGCAGTTCTTATAAGGTTTACGAACGGAGAAATTCACCCCTCCACTTT. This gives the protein CASSSYKVYERRNSPLHF.

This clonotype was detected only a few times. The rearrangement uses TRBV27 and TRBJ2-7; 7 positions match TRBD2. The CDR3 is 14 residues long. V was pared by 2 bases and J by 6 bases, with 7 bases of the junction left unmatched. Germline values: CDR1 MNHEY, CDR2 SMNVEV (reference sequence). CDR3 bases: TGTGCCAGCAGTTTAGGCGGGAGTCTAGCCGAGCAGTACTTC. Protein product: CASSLGGSLAEQYF.

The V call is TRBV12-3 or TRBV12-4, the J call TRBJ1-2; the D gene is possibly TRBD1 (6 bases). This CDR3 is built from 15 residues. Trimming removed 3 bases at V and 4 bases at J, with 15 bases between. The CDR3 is CASSLGPQGTYGYTF. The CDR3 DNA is TGTGCCAGCAGTTTGGGTCCCCAGGGGACCTATGGCTACACCTTC.

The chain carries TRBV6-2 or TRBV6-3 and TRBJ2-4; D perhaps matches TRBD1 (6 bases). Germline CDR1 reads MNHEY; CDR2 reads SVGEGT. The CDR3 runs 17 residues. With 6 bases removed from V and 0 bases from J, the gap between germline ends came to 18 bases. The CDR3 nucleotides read TGTGCCAGCAGACACGACTACAGGGAAAAAGCCAAAAACATTCAGTACTTC. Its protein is CASRHDYREKAKNIQYF.

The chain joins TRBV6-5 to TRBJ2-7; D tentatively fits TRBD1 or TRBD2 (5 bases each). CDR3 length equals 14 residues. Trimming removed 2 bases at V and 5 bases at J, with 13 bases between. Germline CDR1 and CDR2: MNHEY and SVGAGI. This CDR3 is CASSYRGDYDEQYF. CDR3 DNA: TGTGCCAGCAGTTACAGGGGAGATTACGACGAGCAGTACTTC.

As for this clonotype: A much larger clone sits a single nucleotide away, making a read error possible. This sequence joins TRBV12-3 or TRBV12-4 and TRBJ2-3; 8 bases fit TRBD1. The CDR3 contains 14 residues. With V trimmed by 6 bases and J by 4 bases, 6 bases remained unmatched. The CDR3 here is CASRKGQGADTQYF. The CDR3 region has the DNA TGTGCCAGCAGAAAAGGACAGGGCGCAGATACGCAGTATTTT.

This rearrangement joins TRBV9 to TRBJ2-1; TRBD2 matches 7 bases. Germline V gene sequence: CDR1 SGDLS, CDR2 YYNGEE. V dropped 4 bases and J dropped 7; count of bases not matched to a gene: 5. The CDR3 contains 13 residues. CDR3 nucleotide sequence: TGTGCCAGCAGCACCTCTAGCGGAAATGAGCAGTTCTTC. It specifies CASSTSSGNEQFF. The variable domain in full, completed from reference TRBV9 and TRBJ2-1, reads DSGVTQTPKHLITATGQRVTLRCSPRSGDLSVYWYQQSLDQGLQFLIQYYNGEERAKGNILERFSAQQFPDLHSELNLSSLELGDSALYFCASSTSSGNEQFFGPGTRLTVL.

The CDR3 nucleotides read TGCAGTGCTAAGCGGACAGTTGGCAGGAATCAGCCCCAGCATTTT. It is translated as CSAKRTVGRNQPQHF. The rearrangement joins TRBV20-1 to TRBJ1-5, with a possible D match to TRBD1 (6 bases). This CDR3 contains 15 residues. V was trimmed by 4 bases and J by 4 bases, leaving 17 bases between them. Germline CDR1 is DFQATT and CDR2 is SNEGSKA (reference sequence).

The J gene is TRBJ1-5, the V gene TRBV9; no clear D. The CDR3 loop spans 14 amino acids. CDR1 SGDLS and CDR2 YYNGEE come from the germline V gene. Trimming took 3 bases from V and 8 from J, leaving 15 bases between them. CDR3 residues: CASSAGGGAEPQHF. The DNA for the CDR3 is TGTGCCAGCAGCGCAGGCGGCGGAGCTGAGCCCCAGCATTTT.

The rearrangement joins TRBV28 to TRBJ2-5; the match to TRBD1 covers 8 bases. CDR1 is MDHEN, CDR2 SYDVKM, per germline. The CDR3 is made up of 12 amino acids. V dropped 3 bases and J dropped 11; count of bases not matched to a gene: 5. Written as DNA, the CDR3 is TGTGCCAGCAGTTTGATACAGGGGGAGCAGTACTTC. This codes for CASSLIQGEQYF.

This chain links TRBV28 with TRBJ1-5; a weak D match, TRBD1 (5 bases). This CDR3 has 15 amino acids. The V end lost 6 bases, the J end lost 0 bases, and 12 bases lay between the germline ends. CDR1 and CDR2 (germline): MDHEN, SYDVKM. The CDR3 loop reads CASSLGPYSNQPQHF. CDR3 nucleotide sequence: TGTGCCAGCAGCTTGGGGCCGTATAGCAATCAGCCCCAGCATTTT.

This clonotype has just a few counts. CDR3 in amino acids: CASSLPGAGYYEQYF. The CDR3 DNA reads TGTGCCAGCAGCCTCCCAGGAGCGGGCTACTACGAGCAGTACTTC. The chain couples TRBV7-6 to TRBJ2-7, with D perhaps TRBD2 (6 bases). Germline CDR1 SGHVS, CDR2 FNYEAQ. The CDR3 length is 15 residues. V was cut by 5 bases and J by 3 bases, with 17 bases left in between.